This entry lists 19 T cell receptor beta chains sequenced from one sample in a study of T cell clonotyping in hematopoietic cell transplantation. Sample time point: recipient sample about 28 days before transplant, after cytoreduction. Here immunoSEQ multiplex PCR was the method, and the copy in TCRdb shows in-frame clones only, minus some. The sample includes some 76,000 clones, about 96% of them seen just once. Here the sequenced sample was peripheral blood mononuclear cells, taken before stem cell transplant. The origin of the receptors is a woman between 45 and 65 years old with acute myeloid leukemia. Some clones in this sample may be carry-over from other donors' samples.

The rearrangement uses TRBV4-1 and TRBJ2-5, with TRBD2 matching over 8 bases. Trimming took 1 base from V and 3 from J; bases not matched to a gene: 4. The CDR3 runs to 15 residues. CDR1 and CDR2 (germline): MGHRA, YSYEKL. The CDR3 nucleotides read TGCGCCAGCAGCCAAGGAAGCGGGAGCAAAGAGACCCAGTACTTC. Its protein is CASSQGSGSKETQYF.

In nucleotides, the CDR3 is TGTGCCAGCAGAACGACAGGGACTGGCACTGAAGCTTTCTTT. It codes for CASRTTGTGTEAFF. The rearrangement links TRBV5-4 to TRBJ1-1, with 7 positions matching TRBD1. J lost 4 bases, V lost 5 bases, and 8 bases had no gene match. The CDR3 extends over 14 amino acids. Germline CDR1 SGHNT, CDR2 YYREEE (reference sequence).

The J gene is TRBJ2-1, the V gene TRBV19, with 12 positions matching TRBD2. The CDR3 has 15 amino acids. The V gene end was trimmed by 1 base and the J gene end by 8 bases; junction bases not matched to a gene: 3. The germline V gene encodes CDR1 LNHDA and CDR2 SQIVND (reference sequence). The CDR3 spells CASSIASGRAHEQFF. The DNA of the CDR3 is TGTGCCAGTAGTATAGCTAGCGGGAGGGCCCATGAGCAGTTCTTC.

The rearrangement joins TRBV30 to TRBJ1-2; TRBD1 might be the D (5 bases). Trimming left V 3 bases short and J 4 bases short, with 18 bases between. The CDR3 covers 15 residues. Germline CDR1 reads GTSNPN; CDR2 reads SVGIG (reference sequence). CDR3 residues: CAWRRVPGFRYGYTF. The CDR3, as DNA: TGTGCCTGGAGGAGAGTTCCAGGGTTCCGCTATGGCTACACCTTC.

DNA of the CDR3: TGTGCCAGCAAAGGACAGGCCGCCTCCTATGGCTACACCTTC. Its translation is CASKGQAASYGYTF. The chain combines TRBV27 with TRBJ1-2; 7 nucleotides agree with TRBD1. This CDR3 is 14 amino acids long. Germline V CDR1 and CDR2: MNHEY, SMNVEV (reference sequence). V gave up 7 bases and J gave up 4 bases; unmatched junction bases: 9.

The rearrangement joins TRBV30 to TRBJ1-2; no clear D gene. The CDR3 sequence is 11 residues long. With 3 bases removed from V and 4 bases from J, the gap between germline ends came to 6 bases. In germline, CDR1 is GTSNPN, CDR2 SVGIG (reference sequence). Here the CDR3 DNA reads TGTGCCTGGAGCCAGATCTATGGCTACACCTTC. This sequence encodes CAWSQIYGYTF.

This chain connects TRBV25-1 to TRBJ1-3; unclear D gene. The CDR3 extends over 14 amino acids. V lost 4 bases to trimming and J lost 1 base, with 8 bases between them. Germline loops: CDR1 MGHDK, CDR2 SYGVNS. Here the CDR3 DNA reads TGTGCCAGCAGTGCCGCCTCTTCTGGAAACACCATATATTTT. Translated, it gives CASSAASSGNTIYF.

The chain joins TRBV7-2 to TRBJ2-7, with a possible D match to TRBD1 (5 bases). Germline CDR1 SGHTA, CDR2 FQGNSA. Trimming removed 5 bases at V and 5 bases at J, with 7 bases between. CDR3 length equals 11 residues. CDR3 sequence (DNA): TGTGCCAGCAGCCCCAGGGACGAGCAGTACTTC. This sequence encodes CASSPRDEQYF.

The chain uses TRBV6-1 and TRBJ1-2; D not resolved. The CDR3 has 15 amino acids. The germline V gene has CDR1 MNHNS and CDR2 SASEGT. Between the trimmed V and J ends, which lost 7 bases and 4 bases, there was a span of 19 bases. CDR3 nucleotide sequence: TGTGCCAGCAAAGAATTGTCGGACCCATTCTATGGCTACACCTTC. This gives the protein CASKELSDPFYGYTF.

This rearrangement joins TRBV5-4 to TRBJ2-7; weak D call: TRBD2 (6 bases). This CDR3 is 15 amino acids long. Germline CDR1 is SGHNT and CDR2 is YYREEE (reference sequence). The V end was cut by 4 bases, the J end by 0 bases, with 14 bases between. The DNA of the CDR3 is TGTGCCAGCAGCGCCGGGACTGTTCGCTCCTACGAGCAGTACTTC. Translating gives CASSAGTVRSYEQYF. Full variable domain (rest looked up from reference TRBV5-4 and TRBJ2-7): ETGVTQSPTHLIKTRGQQVTLRCSSQSGHNTVSWYQQALGQGPQFIFQYYREEENGRGNFPPRFSGLQFPNYSSELNVNALELDDSALYLCASSAGTVRSYEQYFGPGTRLTVT.

Written as DNA, the CDR3 is TGCGCCAGCAGCGGGACAACTATGAACACTGAAGCTTTCTTT. Protein: CASSGTTMNTEAFF. The chain joins TRBV5-1 to TRBJ1-1; D may be TRBD1 (6 bases). Germline lookup yields CDR1 SGHRS and CDR2 YFSETQ. V gave up 4 bases and J gave up 0 bases, with 10 bases separating them. This CDR3 comprises 14 residues.

The V call is TRBV29-1, the J call TRBJ1-1; no firm D call. Germline V gene lookup returns CDR1 SQVTM and CDR2 ANQGSEA. The V end was cut by 7 bases, the J end by 1 base, with 10 bases between. The CDR3 has 12 residues. CDR3 nucleotide sequence: TGCAGCGGCCGGGAGAGGAACACTGAAGCTTTCTTT. It is translated as CSGRERNTEAFF.

The rearrangement joins TRBV4-2 to TRBJ2-1; D not resolved. This CDR3 spans 15 amino acids. The germline CDR1 and CDR2 sequences are LGHNA and YNFKEQ. Trimming stripped 2 bases from V and 5 bases from J, with 13 bases between. The CDR3 DNA reads as TGTGCCAGCAGCCAAAGATCTCGGGCCGACAATGAGCAGTTCTTC. Amino acid sequence: CASSQRSRADNEQFF.

Concerning this clone: A junction boundary mismatches the germline segment, possibly from a read error. V is TRBV18 and J is TRBJ1-2; D gene ambiguous. The CDR3 extends over 15 amino acids. Germline assignment: CDR1 KGHSH and CDR2 LQKENI. CDR3 nucleotide sequence: TGTGCCAGCTCCCCACTTGCGGTTCCGATGGAAGGCTACACCTTC. It translates to CASSPLAVPMEGYTF.

The chain is built from TRBV7-9 and TRBJ1-2; no definite D call. V was shortened by 5 bases and J by 7 bases, with 11 bases between the two germline ends. The CDR3 is 12 amino acids. Looked up from germline, CDR1 is SEHNR and CDR2 is FQNEAQ (reference sequence). CDR3 loop: CASSLNSAGYTF. In nucleotides, the CDR3 is TGTGCCAGCAGCCTTAATTCTGCTGGCTACACCTTC.

This sequence joins TRBV5-1 and TRBJ1-2; no reliable D call. The V gene lost 6 bases and the J gene lost 3 bases, with 15 bases spanning the gap. The germline V gene encodes CDR1 SGHRS and CDR2 YFSETQ. This CDR3 has 14 residues. This chain's CDR3 is CASTFSGADYGYTF. DNA for the CDR3: TGCGCCAGCACTTTTTCGGGCGCGGACTATGGCTACACCTTC.

This chain links TRBV18 with TRBJ1-2; D unresolved. There are 14 residues in the CDR3. Trimming took off 4 bases at V and 3 bases at J, with 12 bases between the two ends. Germline V CDR1 and CDR2: KGHSH, LQKENI. The CDR3 is CASSRSDGHYGYTF. CDR3 DNA sequence: TGTGCCAGCTCACGATCAGACGGCCACTATGGCTACACCTTC.

V and J are TRBV15 and TRBJ1-2; weak D call: TRBD1 (6 bases). V was shortened by 1 base and J by 6 bases, with 15 bases between the two germline ends. The length of the CDR3 is 15 residues. CDR1 and CDR2 from the germline V gene are LNHNV and YYDKDF (reference sequence). The CDR3 loop is CATSRVYGQLHGYTF. Written as DNA, the CDR3 is TGTGCCACCAGCAGAGTATATGGACAGTTACATGGCTACACCTTC.

The chain combines TRBV7-9 with TRBJ2-5, with TRBD2 as a possible D gene (5 bases). Trimming stripped 5 bases from V and 1 base from J, with 11 bases between. Germline V gene data show CDR1 as SEHNR and CDR2 as FQNEAQ (reference sequence). There are 14 residues in the CDR3. The CDR3, as DNA: TGTGCCAGCAGCCCCGGACTTGTCCAAGAGACCCAGTACTTC. Translation gives CASSPGLVQETQYF.